Presented here are 28 T cell receptor beta chains from one specimen sequenced in a study of CD8+ T cells in alopecia areata (dated 2018 in TCRdb). The library relied on the immunoSEQ multiplex PCR assay. For TCR sequencing, RNA was extracted from every sample and reverse transcribed into cDNA to serve as template. Entries here come from immuneACCESS through TCRdb and include only in-frame sequences with V and J called. Some clones fail to appear in such tables; in the studies checked, an unresolved V gene covers under half of the shortfall, and the cause of the remainder is unknown. The sample data list about 210,000 clones, and just over 65% of these were observed just once. The ten largest clones add up to about 1.2% of the sample. The sample's treatment or condition, from its label and the paper: oral pan-JAK inhibitor, 5-10 mg twice daily. The sequences come from CD4+ T cells sorted from blood, collected at week 44, from a patient treated with tofacitinib. The origin of the receptors is a human donor with alopecia areata.

This clone was counted between two and nine times. V is TRBV7-2 and J is TRBJ1-1; maybe TRBD1 (6 bases). The V end lost 1 base, the J end lost 1 base, and 7 bases lay between the germline ends. The CDR3 length is 14 residues. Germline CDR1 and CDR2: SGHTA and FQGNSA. This CDR3 reads CASSLDRANTEAFF. In nucleotides, the CDR3 is TGTGCCAGCAGCTTAGACAGGGCGAACACTGAAGCTTTCTTT.

J is TRBJ1-1 and V is TRBV5-1; D unclear. From germline, CDR1 is SGHRS and CDR2 YFSETQ. V was clipped by 0 bases and J by 5 bases, with 8 bases between them. This CDR3 is built from 13 residues. This CDR3 reads CASSLEGWTEAFF. Here the CDR3 DNA reads TGCGCCAGCAGCTTGGAAGGTTGGACTGAAGCTTTCTTT.

This clone was observed a few times. V and J are TRBV5-1 and TRBJ1-2; D is unclear. Germline values: CDR1 SGHRS, CDR2 YFSETQ. The CDR3 length is 12 residues. Between the trimmed V and J ends, which lost 0 bases and 3 bases, there was a span of 3 bases. As DNA, the CDR3 is TGCGCCAGCAGCTTGGCAGACTATGGCTACACCTTC. Translating it yields CASSLADYGYTF.

The table lists this clone with a count of one. The chain is built from TRBV6-5 and TRBJ1-2; 8 bases fit TRBD1. This CDR3 is 14 amino acids long. Germline trimming cut 5 bases from V and 5 bases from J; bases unmatched to any gene: 7. CDR1 is MNHEY, CDR2 SVGAGI, per germline. The CDR3 region has the DNA TGTGCCAGCAGTGTGGGACAGGCTCCTTATGGCTACACCTTC. Translated: CASSVGQAPYGYTF.

The rearrangement joins TRBV29-1 to TRBJ1-5; D gene ambiguous. This CDR3 has 11 amino acids. Per germline, CDR1 SQVTM and CDR2 ANQGSEA. The V gene lost 6 bases and the J gene lost 9 bases, with 12 bases spanning the gap. Written as DNA, the CDR3 is TGCAGCGTGGGCGAAATCGGGCCCCAGCATTTT. Its translation is CSVGEIGPQHF.

The chain employs TRBV7-2 and TRBJ2-5; 9 bases match TRBD2. The V gene end was trimmed by 5 bases and the J gene end by 4 bases; junction bases not matched to a gene: 8. CDR1 SGHTA and CDR2 FQGNSA come from the germline V gene. This CDR3 is built from 15 residues. In DNA form, the CDR3 reads TGTGCCAGCAGCCCTCCGGGACTAGCTGGAGAGACCCAGTACTTC. Protein sequence: CASSPPGLAGETQYF.

CDR3 bases: TGTGCCAGCAGCTTAGGGGCTTGGGTCCGGGTGGATTCACCCCTCCACTTT. Its protein is CASSLGAWVRVDSPLHF. This chain links TRBV7-2 with TRBJ1-6; D remains unclear. This CDR3 is built from 17 residues. Germline loops: CDR1 SGHTA, CDR2 FQGNSA. Trimming cost V 1 base and J 8 bases, with 18 bases left between them.

The CDR3 is CSVGGREGYTF. DNA of the CDR3: TGCAGCGTTGGAGGACGTGAGGGCTACACCTTC. The chain employs TRBV29-1 and TRBJ1-2; D is unresolved. In germline, CDR1 is SQVTM, CDR2 ANQGSEA. Trimming cost V 4 bases and J 8 bases, with 11 bases left between them. The CDR3 length is 11 residues.

This chain links TRBV15 with TRBJ2-1; 9 bases agree with TRBD2. The CDR3 is 15 amino acids. Germline V gives CDR1 LNHNV, CDR2 YYDKDF (reference sequence). J lost 7 bases, V lost 5 bases, and 9 bases had no gene match. The CDR3 nucleotides read TGTGCCACCAGCGCCGGGACTAGCAAAATTAATGAGCAGTTCTTC. Its translation is CATSAGTSKINEQFF.

Sample share makes this clone medium-sized. This chain connects TRBV29-1 to TRBJ1-3, with D hard to call. Germline CDR1 reads SQVTM; CDR2 reads ANQGSEA. Trimming took off 7 bases at V and 1 base at J, with 8 bases between the two ends. There are 12 residues in the CDR3. The CDR3 reads CSGSNSGNTIYF. CDR3 nucleotide sequence: TGCAGCGGGTCCAATTCTGGAAACACCATATATTTT.

This clone was observed a handful of times. The chain joins TRBV7-3 to TRBJ2-2; TRBD1 matches at 7 bases. J lost 5 bases, V lost 8 bases, and 11 bases had no gene match. Per germline, CDR1 SGHTA and CDR2 FQGTGA. There are 15 residues in the CDR3. The CDR3, as DNA: TGTGCCAGCGCAAGACAGGGCACGAGTACCGGGGAGCTGTTTTTT. It translates to CASARQGTSTGELFF.

This rearrangement joins TRBV5-1 to TRBJ1-3; the D is unclear. The CDR3 extends over 15 amino acids. CDR1 and CDR2 from the germline V gene are SGHRS and YFSETQ. Trimming took off 0 bases at V and 0 bases at J, with 7 bases between the two ends. The CDR3 loop reads CASSLEADSGNTIYF. The CDR3 region has the DNA TGCGCCAGCAGCTTGGAAGCAGACTCTGGAAACACCATATATTTT.

The CDR3 DNA reads as TGTGCCAGCAGTGCCTTTTGGGGCTACACCTTC. Its protein is CASSAFWGYTF. The J gene is TRBJ1-2, the V gene TRBV25-1, with unresolved D. The V and J ends lost 4 bases and 8 bases respectively, with 8 bases between them. Germline V gene lookup returns CDR1 MGHDK and CDR2 SYGVNS. This CDR3 region has 11 residues.

The V and J genes are TRBV18 and TRBJ1-1, with 7 bases matching TRBD1. This CDR3 spans 13 amino acids. Germline lookup yields CDR1 KGHSH and CDR2 LQKENI. The V and J ends lost 8 bases and 2 bases, in that order; junction bases with no gene match: 5. CDR3 protein: CASGRDSNTEAFF. The CDR3 DNA reads as TGTGCCAGCGGACGGGACAGCAACACTGAAGCTTTCTTT.

A few counts support this clone. This chain connects TRBV19 to TRBJ1-1, with D possibly being TRBD1 (5 bases). This CDR3 has 14 residues. Trimming took off 3 bases at V and 0 bases at J, with 8 bases between the two ends. Germline CDR1 and CDR2: LNHDA and SQIVND (reference sequence). The CDR3 DNA sequence: TGTGCCAGTAGTATCGACAGTCTGAACACTGAAGCTTTCTTT. Its protein product is CASSIDSLNTEAFF. The entire variable domain, with the rest obtained from reference TRBV19 and TRBJ1-1, is as follows: DGGITQSPKYLFRKEGQNVTLSCEQNLNHDAMYWYRQDPGQGLRLIYYSQIVNDFQKGDIAEGYSVSREKKESFPLTVTSAQKNPTAFYLCASSIDSLNTEAFFGQGTRLTVV.

The rearrangement uses TRBV7-9 and TRBJ2-6; 7 bases are shared with TRBD1. Germline V CDR1 and CDR2: SEHNR, FQNEAQ (reference sequence). The CDR3 has 19 residues. Losses at the gene ends were 1 base for V and 0 bases for J; bases not matched to a gene: 9. The CDR3 loop is CASSLVHEGASSGANVLTF. The CDR3 DNA follows: TGTGCCAGCAGCTTAGTTCACGAGGGGGCCTCCTCTGGGGCCAACGTCCTGACTTTC. The variable domain in full, with the rest retrieved from reference TRBV7-9 and TRBJ2-6, is DTGVSQNPRHKITKRGQNVTFRCDPISEHNRLYWYRQTLGQGPEFLTYFQNEAQLEKSRLLSDRFSAERPKGSFSTLEIQRTEQGDSAMYLCASSLVHEGASSGANVLTFGAGSRLTVL.

This sequence joins TRBV2 and TRBJ1-4; TRBD1 agrees at 7 bases. The CDR3 runs to 16 residues. Germline trimming cut 5 bases from V and 3 bases from J; bases unmatched to any gene: 9. In germline, CDR1 is SNHLY, CDR2 FYNNEI. The CDR3 DNA follows: TGTGCCAGCAGTCTTTGGAAAACAGGGGCTAATGAAAAACTGTTTTTT. Translation gives CASSLWKTGANEKLFF.

This chain connects TRBV11-2 to TRBJ2-7, with 7 bases identical to TRBD2. The CDR3 is 14 residues long. The germline V gene encodes CDR1 SGHAT and CDR2 FQNNGV. V was pared by 7 bases and J by 5 bases, with 11 bases of the junction left unmatched. CDR3 sequence (DNA): TGTGCCAGCAAATGGGGCGGGGGAAAGGACGAGCAGTACTTC. Its translation is CASKWGGGKDEQYF.

About this clone itself: Other DNA variants within this sample encode the same CDR3. This chain connects TRBV15 to TRBJ2-7, with D tentatively TRBD1 or TRBD2 (5 bases each). V lost 0 bases to trimming and J lost 3 bases, with 9 bases between them. The CDR3 extends over 14 amino acids. In germline, CDR1 is LNHNV, CDR2 YYDKDF (reference sequence). The CDR3 DNA follows: TGTGCCACCAGCAGAGATCGTGGGGGCTACGAGCAGTACTTC. Its translation is CATSRDRGGYEQYF.

The chain employs TRBV2 and TRBJ1-6, with 8 bases lining up with TRBD1. The CDR3 consists of 13 residues. The V and J ends lost 6 bases and 6 bases, in that order; junction bases with no gene match: 1. Germline V gene data show CDR1 as SNHLY and CDR2 as FYNNEI. This CDR3 is CASRGQANSPLHF. DNA of the CDR3: TGTGCCAGCAGGGGACAGGCTAATTCACCCCTCCACTTT.

The V gene is TRBV5-6, the J gene TRBJ1-2; D gene uncertain. The V end lost 0 bases, the J end lost 0 bases, and 12 bases lay between the germline ends. The CDR3 consists of 16 residues. Per germline, CDR1 SGHDT and CDR2 YYEEEE. As DNA, the CDR3 is TGTGCCAGCAGCTTGGAAATCTCACCCGCTAACTATGGCTACACCTTC. Its protein is CASSLEISPANYGYTF.

This clone was detected only once. This chain uses TRBV29-1 with TRBJ1-2; D unclear. Germline values: CDR1 SQVTM, CDR2 ANQGSEA. The CDR3 consists of 12 residues. Trimming removed 5 bases at V and 6 bases at J, with 13 bases between. The CDR3 here is CSVRIDGDGYTF. As DNA, the CDR3 is TGCAGCGTTCGAATAGACGGGGATGGCTACACCTTC.

The rearrangement links TRBV15 to TRBJ1-2; D might be TRBD1 (6 bases). V lost 2 bases to trimming and J lost 3 bases, with 7 bases between them. Germline V gene lookup returns CDR1 LNHNV and CDR2 YYDKDF (reference sequence). The CDR3 covers 13 residues. As DNA, the CDR3 is TGTGCCACCAGCAGACGACAGGACTATGGCTACACCTTC. Translating gives CATSRRQDYGYTF.

The V and J genes are TRBV7-2 and TRBJ2-3, with 12 bases fitting TRBD2. CDR3 length: 16 amino acids. In germline, CDR1 is SGHTA, CDR2 FQGNSA. V shed 5 bases, J shed 5 bases, and the junction held 8 bases outside the gene matches. The CDR3 bases are TGTGCCAGCAGCAAAACTAGCGGGGGGTTTAGAGATACGCAGTATTTT. Amino acid sequence: CASSKTSGGFRDTQYF.

The V and J genes are TRBV30 and TRBJ2-2; D uncertain. The germline V gene has CDR1 GTSNPN and CDR2 SVGIG (reference sequence). The V end was cut by 3 bases, the J end by 2 bases, with 10 bases between. The CDR3 is made up of 14 amino acids. The CDR3 sequence: CAWRKQRNTGELFF. CDR3 in DNA: TGTGCCTGGAGGAAACAGCGCAACACCGGGGAGCTGTTTTTT.

Regarding this clone: One end of the junction varies from germline; a read error may be responsible. The chain has TRBV11-1 and TRBJ2-7; D perhaps matches TRBD1 (5 bases). This CDR3 is 14 amino acids long. Per the germline V gene, CDR1 is SGHAT and CDR2 is FQDESV (reference sequence). CDR3 protein: CANSLRQGPYEQYF. CDR3 coding DNA: TGTGCCAACAGCCTGCGTCAGGGCCCCTACGAGCAGTACTTC. Based on the CDR3 plus reference TRBV11-1 and TRBJ2-7, the full variable domain is EAEVAQSPRYKITEKSQAVAFWCDPISGHATLYWYRQILGQGPELLVQFQDESVVDDSQLPKDRFSAERLKGVDSTLKIQPAELGDSAMYLCANSLRQGPYEQYFGPGTRLTVT.

This rearrangement joins TRBV4-2 to TRBJ2-5; 10 nucleotides align to TRBD2. The germline V gene has CDR1 LGHNA and CDR2 YNFKEQ. With V trimmed by 1 base and J by 2 bases, 13 bases remained unmatched. This CDR3 is 19 amino acids long. The CDR3 DNA sequence: TGTGCCAGCAGCCAAGGCGGTGCCCTAGCGGGGGCAATACAAGAGACCCAGTACTTC. It translates to CASSQGGALAGAIQETQYF.

V is TRBV5-1 and J is TRBJ1-1; no firm D call. V lost 4 bases, J lost 3 bases, and 10 bases lay in between. This CDR3 region has 13 residues. CDR1 and CDR2 from the germline V gene are SGHRS and YFSETQ. The CDR3 region is CASSPLTDTEAFF. In nucleotides, the CDR3 is TGCGCCAGCAGCCCGCTAACGGACACTGAAGCTTTCTTT.